The TCR beta chain under discussion was sequenced for a study of OX40 agonist ivuxolimab in advanced cancers. In the study overall: Among those enrolled, mean age was about 63 years (range roughly 20 to 85) and 82.7% were male.

Whole-study findings and limits: Expanded clones belonging to CD8+ T cells outnumbered, on average, those of CD4+.

As regards this clone: Its specificity is unknown.

Generated by immunoSEQ multiplex PCR, the TCRdb table keeps only in-frame clones and is missing some. The sample includes roughly 90,000 clones, 70% to 90% of them seen just once. The sample here was CD4+ or CD8+ T cells sorted from blood, taken in a trial of the OX40 agonist ivuxolimab. The sequence was collected from an adult with an advanced solid tumor such as melanoma, head and neck, liver or kidney cancer.

The CDR3 loop reads CASSVGGRVETQYF. The CDR3 nucleotides are TGTGCCAGCAGCGTAGGTGGCAGGGTAGAGACCCAGTACTTC. This chain joins TRBV7-2 and TRBJ2-5; possibly TRBD1 for D (5 bases). Germline V gene sequence: CDR1 SGHTA, CDR2 FQGNSA. This CDR3 has 14 residues. Trimming pared 5 bases from V and 4 bases from J, leaving 14 bases between.